The following is a TCR beta chain sequence with its context. In the authors' workflow: Reference gene primer amplification gave estimated nucleated cell counts. The protocol was immunoSEQ multiplex PCR, while the TCRdb copy is restricted to in-frame clones and leaves out a portion. V, J and clone size are those of that table, while D and trimming were read from the DNA. The table has about 170,000 clones, roughly four fifths seen once; the top ten hold approximately 11%. The data originate from a study of blood T cell repertoires in COVID-19. Whole-study context: Sites across the United States, Italy and Spain contributed samples from acute and convalescent COVID-19. Sample material is recorded as cDNA or gDNA derived from T cells, B-cell-depleted T cells, or PBMCs.

From germline, CDR1 is LNHNV and CDR2 YYDKDF (reference sequence). The CDR3 extends over 16 amino acids. Germline trimming cut 2 bases from V and 4 bases from J; bases unmatched to any gene: 7. The specimen was peripheral blood. The chain couples TRBV15 to TRBJ2-1; 8 bases are shared with TRBD2. The sequence derives from a man in his 70s with active or convalescent COVID-19. Written as DNA, the CDR3 is TGTGCCACCAGCAGACCGCTGGCGGGAGGTTACAATGAGCAGTTCTTC. As protein: CATSRPLAGGYNEQFF. The full variable domain, completed using reference TRBV15 and TRBJ2-1, is DAMVIQNPRYQVTQFGKPVTLSCSQTLNHNVMYWYQQKSSQAPKLLFHYYDKDFNNEADTPDNFQSRRPNTSFCFLDIRSPGLGDTAMYLCATSRPLAGGYNEQFFGPGTRLTVL.